The rows below give T cell receptor beta chains drawn from one sample of a study of OX40 agonist ivuxolimab in advanced cancers. This table comes from immunoSEQ multiplex PCR, and its TCRdb copy is limited to in-frame clones, with some not included. The sample lists some 17,000 clones; over 60% were seen once. The source material was CD4+ or CD8+ T cells sorted from blood, sampled in a trial of the OX40 agonist ivuxolimab. Receptors were obtained from an adult with an advanced solid tumor such as melanoma, head and neck, liver or kidney cancer. Each CDR3 is given without its conserved first and last residue.

V gene	J gene	CDR3 protein
TRBV13	TRBJ2-1	ASSLVRSNEQF
TRBV6-6	TRBJ2-1	ASMDGGGIPYNEQF
TRBV5-1	TRBJ2-1	ASSPRQGRGSGNEQF
TRBV11-3	TRBJ2-5	ASSLPQDGQGWQETQY
TRBV28	TRBJ2-3	ASSLRAGGTDTQY
TRBV9	TRBJ1-4	ASSEPTGTGDEKLF
TRBV27	TRBJ1-6	ASSHGDSPLH
TRBV7-9	TRBJ1-1	ASIGTGATEAF
TRBV5-6	TRBJ2-1	ASSSYNEQF
TRBV14	TRBJ2-1	ASSQRTVLYNEQF
TRBV5-1	TRBJ1-4	ASSKASFRSPNEKLF
TRBV12-5	TRBJ2-7	ASSPGTVYEQY
TRBV9	TRBJ2-3	ASSVSGGRTDTQY
TRBV18	TRBJ1-1	ASSPPGQGAEGTEAF
TRBV29-1	TRBJ2-7	SAEGGLSSSSYEQY
TRBV9	TRBJ1-5	ASSVGPGGNQPQH
TRBV9	TRBJ1-2	ASSVSGMGWDYGYT
TRBV9	TRBJ2-2	ASSFPKGQGSTGELF
TRBV9	TRBJ1-3	ASSALSGNTIY
TRBV29-1	TRBJ2-5	SVEDSPETQY
TRBV29-1	TRBJ2-2	SVPSGANTGELF
TRBV7-8	TRBJ2-2	ASSLQGTNTGELF
TRBV2	TRBJ2-5	ASSPGLAGGKETQY
TRBV28	TRBJ1-2	ASSPLGYT
TRBV12-2	TRBJ2-6	ASRGRWSTQSRANVLT
TRBV21-1	TRBJ2-5	ASSTRGGGSETQY
TRBV27	TRBJ1-6	ASSGFSSSYNSPLH
TRBV5-1	TRBJ2-2	ASSSTENTGELF
TRBV19	TRBJ1-2	ASSPNYGYT
TRBV11-3	TRBJ2-1	ASSSRQTYNEQF
TRBV29-1	TRBJ2-2	SVVRDGTGELF
TRBV27	TRBJ2-3	ASSPIAGALTDTQY
TRBV9	TRBJ2-5	ASSPYSGAGGETQY
TRBV7-2	TRBJ2-1	ASSFEPGGNEQF
TRBV6-1	TRBJ2-7	ASRPGQRAYEQY
TRBV7-2	TRBJ2-5	ASSAGGLAQY
TRBV5-6	TRBJ1-4	ASSPAWGGEKLF
TRBV7-7	TRBJ1-1	ASSYGPYTEAF
TRBV5-5	TRBJ2-5	ASSRDRAWETQY
TRBV7-3	TRBJ2-2	ASSSLAGPANTGELF
TRBV30	TRBJ1-4	AWRTRGNEKLF
TRBV29-1	TRBJ2-7	SVVPRSYEQY
TRBV9	TRBJ2-3	ASRGRGSSTDTQY
TRBV28	TRBJ1-3	ASSLLDSSGNTIY
TRBV7-8	TRBJ1-4	ASSAQIAPNEKLF
TRBV4-1	TRBJ2-7	ASSQGLVYEQY
TRBV5-4	.	ASSLKSGYEQY
TRBV7-9	TRBJ2-1	ASSQTRYEQF
TRBV6-5	TRBJ2-1	ASSAPGLVNEQF
TRBV11-3	TRBJ2-1	ASIRAYEQF
TRBV27	TRBJ2-7	ASILSGAGSYEQY